This T cell receptor (beta chain) was retrieved from a study of cytomegalovirus exposure and HLA in healthy donors. Study background: Clustering assigned 70% to 90% of the approximately 400 genotyped donors to the Caucasian-associated ancestry cluster.

V shed 3 bases and J 4 bases; nucleotides not matched to a gene: 7. The CDR3 totals 16 residues. Germline V lookup: CDR1 MGHRA, CDR2 YSYEKL. It was with 60 Vbeta and 13 Jbeta primers that the PCR ran. Data came from immunoSEQ multiplex PCR; TCRdb stores just in-frame clones and leaves some out. The sample includes about 140,000 clones, around 86% of them seen just once. General study results and limits: The authors considered a cluster of highly shared sequence variants likely to be a sequencing artifact. Later examination showed HLA-associated TCR beta chains had greater clonal expansion than equally common others.

In this sample, this clone turned up once. Its matching antigen is unknown. This TCR derives from a woman under 40 in good health and CMV-seronegative. What was sequenced was PBMCs. This sequence joins TRBV4-1 and TRBJ2-7; 12 bases are a match to TRBD2. The CDR3 coding sequence is TGCGCCAGCAGCCAGTCTAGCGGGGGGGATCTATACGAGCAGTACTTC. Its translation is CASSQSSGGDLYEQYF.